This is a list of T cell receptor beta chains from one sample in a study of CD8 T cells in Susac syndrome. TCRdb itself ran the immunoSEQ multiplex PCR reads through MiXCR, one entry per CDR3 protein. The sample shows roughly 100,000 distinct CDR3 sequences, around 94% of them seen only once. Material: CD8+ T cells from PBMCs. These receptors originate from a human donor with Susac syndrome. Each CDR3 is given with its conserved first and last residue. The D gene is left open where the match is weak. A clone size is listed for some rows: how often the clone was seen (once, few, many), or a class if it is expanded.

NA TRBJ1-4 NA TRBV9 CASSLDTGLNEKLFF TGTGCCAGCAGCCTTGATACAGGGCTTAATGAAAAACTGTTTTTT
once TRBJ2-1 TRBD2 TRBV20-1 CSASEVGERGFYNEQFF TGCAGTGCTAGCGAGGTCGGGGAGCGGGGCTTCTACAATGAGCAGTTCTTC
NA TRBJ1-5 NA TRBV21-1 CASSKERGLGNQPQHF TGTGCCAGCAGCAAAGAAAGAGGGCTTGGCAATCAGCCCCAGCATTTT
NA TRBJ2-1 NA TRBV11-3 CASSSTAPSGNEQFF TGTGCCAGCAGCTCGACAGCCCCCTCGGGCAATGAGCAGTTCTTC
NA TRBJ2-5 TRBD2 TRBV29-1 CSVVGTSEETQYF TGCAGCGTTGTCGGGACTAGCGAGGAGACCCAGTACTTC
NA TRBJ1-4 TRBD1 TRBV20-1 CSALDRGREKLFF TGCAGTGCTCTGGACAGGGGAAGAGAAAAACTGTTTTTT
NA TRBJ2-7 TRBD2 TRBV5-4 CASSFKLGLAGSYEQYF TGTGCCAGCAGCTTCAAGCTGGGACTAGCGGGCTCCTACGAGCAGTACTTC
NA TRBJ2-7 TRBD1 TRBV7-9 CASSPSPGQGNSYEQYF TGTGCCAGCAGCCCGTCTCCGGGACAGGGGAACTCCTACGAGCAGTACTTC
NA TRBJ2-3 NA TRBV24-1 CATSDDSGSDTQYF TGTGCCACCAGTGACGACAGCGGATCAGATACGCAGTATTTT
NA TRBJ1-6 NA TRBV7-9 CASSSPGYLSPLHF TGTGCCAGCAGCTCCCCGGGATACCTTTCACCCCTCCACTTT
NA TRBJ2-5 NA TRBV12-3/TRBV12-4 CASSLGVGRDRSSPQETQYF TGTGCCAGCAGTTTGGGAGTTGGGCGGGACCGTTCAAGTCCCCAAGAGACCCAGTACTTC
NA TRBJ2-7 TRBD2 TRBV7-8 CASSSRTSGSYEQYF TGTGCCAGCAGCTCACGGACTAGCGGATCCTACGAGCAGTACTTC
NA TRBJ2-3 NA TRBV11-2 CASTPPFPPDTQYF TGTGCCAGCACCCCCCCTTTCCCCCCAGATACGCAGTATTTT
once TRBJ2-7 TRBD1 TRBV5-1 CASSLGTGAHEQYF TGCGCCAGCAGCTTGGGGACAGGGGCCCACGAGCAGTACTTC
NA TRBJ1-6 TRBD1 TRBV2 CASTSGTGGNSPLHF TGTGCCAGCACTTCTGGGACAGGGGGTAATTCACCCCTCCACTTT
once TRBJ2-1 NA TRBV20-1 CSARDLWSLNEQFF TGCAGTGCTAGAGATCTGTGGAGTTTAAATGAGCAGTTCTTC
NA TRBJ1-1 NA TRBV19 CASNTGLEAFF TGTGCCAGTAACACAGGGTTGGAAGCTTTCTTT
NA TRBJ2-2 TRBD2 TRBV9 CASLPGLAGTGELFF TGTGCCAGCTTACCCGGACTAGCGGGCACCGGGGAGCTGTTTTTT
NA TRBJ2-5 NA TRBV29-1 CSVDRTNQETQYF TGCAGCGTTGACCGGACTAACCAAGAGACCCAGTACTTC
NA TRBJ2-1 NA TRBV5-1 CASSTFTYNEQFF TGCGCCAGCAGCACATTCACCTACAATGAGCAGTTCTTC
NA TRBJ2-7 NA TRBV9 CASSPHGDSGNEQYF TGTGCCAGCAGCCCCCACGGGGACTCGGGCAACGAGCAGTACTTC
NA TRBJ2-3 NA TRBV20-1 CSARDELALTDTQYF TGCAGTGCTAGAGATGAACTAGCTCTCACAGATACGCAGTATTTT
NA TRBJ1-2 TRBD1 TRBV20-1 CSARPLRDSYGYTF TGCAGTGCTAGACCATTGAGGGACAGCTATGGCTACACCTTC